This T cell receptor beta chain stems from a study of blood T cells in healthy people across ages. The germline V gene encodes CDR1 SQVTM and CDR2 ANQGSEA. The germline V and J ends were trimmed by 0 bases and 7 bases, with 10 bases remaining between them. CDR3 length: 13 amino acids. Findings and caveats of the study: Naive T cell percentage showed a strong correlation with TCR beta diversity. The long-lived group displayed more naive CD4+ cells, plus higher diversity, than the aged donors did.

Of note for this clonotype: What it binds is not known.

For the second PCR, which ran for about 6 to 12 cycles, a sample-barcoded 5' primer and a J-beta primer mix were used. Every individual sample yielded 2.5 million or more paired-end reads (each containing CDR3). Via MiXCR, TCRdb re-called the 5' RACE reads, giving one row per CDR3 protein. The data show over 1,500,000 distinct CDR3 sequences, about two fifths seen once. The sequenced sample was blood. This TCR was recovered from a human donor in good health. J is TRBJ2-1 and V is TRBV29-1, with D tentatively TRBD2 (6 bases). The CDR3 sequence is CSVEEPGVNEQFF. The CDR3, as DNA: TGCAGCGTTGAAGAACCGGGAGTTAATGAGCAGTTCTTC.